This T cell receptor (beta chain) was retrieved from a study of blood T cell repertoires in COVID-19. Looking at the study overall: The origin of the acute and convalescent COVID-19 samples was the United States, Italy and Spain.

Between the trimmed V and J ends, which lost 0 bases and 2 bases, there was a span of 11 bases. Germline V gene sequence: CDR1 GTSNPN, CDR2 SVGIG (reference sequence). The CDR3 is 15 amino acids. Repertoires were generated with immunoSEQ multiplex PCR, while TCRdb's copy carries only in-frame clones and drops some. This table has tens of thousands of clones, 75% to 85% appearing once. The sequence was obtained from a man between 65 and 79 years old with acute or convalescent COVID-19. Sequenced input: peripheral blood. The chain couples TRBV30 to TRBJ2-1; TRBD1 might be the D (5 bases). CDR3 coding DNA: TGTGCCTGGAGTGTAAGGCAGGGCGCCTACAATGAGCAGTTCTTC. Amino acids: CAWSVRQGAYNEQFF.